The T cell receptor beta chain described here comes from a study of cytomegalovirus exposure and HLA in healthy donors. As for the study in general: The roughly 120 validation repertoires matched the 666 first-cohort repertoires in platform, a later analysis reported.

Study-wide results and limits: Researchers catalogued some 160 TCR beta chains as cytomegalovirus-associated. Subsequent analysis showed first-cohort TCR clusters tending to co-occur in 95 to 150 validation repertoires.

Donors came from a validation cohort of over a hundred subjects, distinct from the first 666-subject cohort. Assay: immunoSEQ multiplex PCR; the TCRdb copy retains only in-frame clones and omits some. The repertoire holds approximately 160,000 clones, around 90% seen once, with around 3.1% in the top ten. V trimming: 5 bases; J trimming: 10 bases; junction bases outside the gene matches: 20. CDR3 length equals 19 residues. Per the germline V gene, CDR1 is SGHAT and CDR2 is FQNNGV. In the case of this clone: Its antigen remains unidentified.

Sequencing was carried out using PBMCs. The receptor's source is a woman under 30 in good health and CMV-seropositive. This sequence joins TRBV11-2 and TRBJ2-1; 13 bases are a match to TRBD2. CDR3: CASSHRLAGGFSTQWEQFF. The CDR3, as DNA: TGTGCCAGCAGCCACCGACTAGCGGGAGGCTTTTCAACACAATGGGAGCAGTTCTTC.